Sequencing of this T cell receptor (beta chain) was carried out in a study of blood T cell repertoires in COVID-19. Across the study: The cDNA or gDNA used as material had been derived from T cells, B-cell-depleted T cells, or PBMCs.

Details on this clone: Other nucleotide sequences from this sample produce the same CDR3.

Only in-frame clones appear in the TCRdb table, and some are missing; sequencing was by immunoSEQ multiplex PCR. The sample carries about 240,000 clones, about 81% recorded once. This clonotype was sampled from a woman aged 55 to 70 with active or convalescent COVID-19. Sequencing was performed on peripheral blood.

The CDR3: CAISDLAGGYNEQFF. CDR3 in DNA: TGTGCCATCAGTGACCTAGCGGGGGGCTACAATGAGCAGTTCTTC. The genes are TRBV10-3 and TRBJ2-1, with TRBD2 matching 11 bases. CDR1 is ENHRY and CDR2 is SYGVKD in the germline V gene. J was trimmed by 3 bases and V by 3 bases; bases with no gene match: 1. This CDR3 is built from 15 residues.